This section outlines one T cell receptor (beta chain) sequence together with its context. Unique molecular identifiers were affixed to single, distinct cDNA molecules. Using its own MiXCR run on the 5' RACE reads, TCRdb lists one record per CDR3 protein. Of around 64,000 distinct CDR3 sequences listed, 10% to 15% are singletons. The record originates from a study of early T cells in non-severe SARS-CoV-2 infection. Trimming removed 5 bases from V and 6 bases from J, with 23 bases in between. The CDR3 loop spans 16 amino acids. In germline, CDR1 is SGHAT, CDR2 FQNNGV. V usage is TRBV11-2 and J usage is TRBJ2-7; either TRBD1 or TRBD2 may supply D (7 bases each). What was sequenced was whole blood. This receptor was identified in an adult who was a healthcare worker with PCR-confirmed SARS-CoV-2 infection or an uninfected control (not recorded which). In DNA form, the CDR3 reads TGTGCCAGCAGCCCCCTCAGGGGGGGCTATGGATCCGAGCAGTACTTC. The encoded protein is CASSPLRGGYGSEQYF.